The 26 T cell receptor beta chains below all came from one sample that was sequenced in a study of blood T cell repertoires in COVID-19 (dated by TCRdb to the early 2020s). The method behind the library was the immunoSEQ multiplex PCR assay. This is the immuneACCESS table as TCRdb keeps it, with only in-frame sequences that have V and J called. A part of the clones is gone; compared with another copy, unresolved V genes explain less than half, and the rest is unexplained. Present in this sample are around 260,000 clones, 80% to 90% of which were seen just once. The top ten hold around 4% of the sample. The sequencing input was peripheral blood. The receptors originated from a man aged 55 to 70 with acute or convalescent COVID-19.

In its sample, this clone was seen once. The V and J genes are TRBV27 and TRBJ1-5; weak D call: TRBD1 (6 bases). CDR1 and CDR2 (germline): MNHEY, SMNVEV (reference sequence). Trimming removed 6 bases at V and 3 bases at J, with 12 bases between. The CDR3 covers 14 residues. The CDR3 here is CASSPWGPNQPQHF. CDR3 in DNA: TGTGCCAGCAGCCCGTGGGGGCCCAATCAGCCCCAGCATTTT.

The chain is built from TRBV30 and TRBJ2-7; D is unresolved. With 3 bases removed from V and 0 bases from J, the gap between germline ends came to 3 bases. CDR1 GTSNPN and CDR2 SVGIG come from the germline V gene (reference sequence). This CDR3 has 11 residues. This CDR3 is CAWSRSYEQYF. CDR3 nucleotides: TGTGCCTGGAGCCGCTCCTACGAGCAGTACTTC. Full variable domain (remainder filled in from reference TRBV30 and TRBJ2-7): SQTIHQWPATLVQPVGSPLSLECTVEGTSNPNLYWYRQAAGRGLQLLFYSVGIGQISSEVPQNLSASRPQDRQFILSSKKLLLSDSGFYLCAWSRSYEQYFGPGTRLTVT.

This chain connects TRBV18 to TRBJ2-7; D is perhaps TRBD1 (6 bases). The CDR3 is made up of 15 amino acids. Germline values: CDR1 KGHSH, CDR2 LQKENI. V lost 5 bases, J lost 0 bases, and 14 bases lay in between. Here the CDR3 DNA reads TGTGCCAGCTCAACGACGACAGGTGGCTCCTACGAGCAGTACTTC. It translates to CASSTTTGGSYEQYF.

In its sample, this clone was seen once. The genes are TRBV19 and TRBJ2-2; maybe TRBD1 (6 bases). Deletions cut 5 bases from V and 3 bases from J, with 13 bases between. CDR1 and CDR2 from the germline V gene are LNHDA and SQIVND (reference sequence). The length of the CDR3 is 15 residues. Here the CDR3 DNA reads TGTGCCAGTAGTTCCAGGGCAGGGGACACCGGGGAGCTGTTTTTT. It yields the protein CASSSRAGDTGELFF.

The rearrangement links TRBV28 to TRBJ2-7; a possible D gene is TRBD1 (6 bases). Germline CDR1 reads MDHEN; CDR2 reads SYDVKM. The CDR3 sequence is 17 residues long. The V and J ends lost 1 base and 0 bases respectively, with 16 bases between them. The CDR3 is CASSLSPGTLGSYEQYF. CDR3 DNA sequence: TGTGCCAGCAGTTTATCCCCAGGGACACTAGGCTCCTACGAGCAGTACTTC.

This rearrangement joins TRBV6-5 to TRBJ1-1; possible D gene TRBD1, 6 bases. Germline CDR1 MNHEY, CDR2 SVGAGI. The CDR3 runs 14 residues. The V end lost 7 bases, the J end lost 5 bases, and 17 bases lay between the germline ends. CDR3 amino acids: CASKRAQGGTEAFF. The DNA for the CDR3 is TGTGCCAGCAAACGCGCACAGGGTGGGACTGAAGCTTTCTTT.

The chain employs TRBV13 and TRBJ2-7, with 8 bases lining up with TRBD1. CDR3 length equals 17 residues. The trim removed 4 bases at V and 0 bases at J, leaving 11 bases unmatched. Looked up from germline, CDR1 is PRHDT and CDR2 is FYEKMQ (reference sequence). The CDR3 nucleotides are TGTGCCAGCAGCTCCCGACAGGGGACCACCCCCTCCTACGAGCAGTACTTC. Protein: CASSSRQGTTPSYEQYF.

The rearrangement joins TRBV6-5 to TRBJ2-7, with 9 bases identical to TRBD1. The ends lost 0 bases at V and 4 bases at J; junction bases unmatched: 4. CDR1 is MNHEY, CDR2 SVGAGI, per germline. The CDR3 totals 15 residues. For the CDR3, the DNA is TGTGCCAGCAGTTACTCGTCACAGGGGGCGTACGAGCAGTACTTC. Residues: CASSYSSQGAYEQYF.

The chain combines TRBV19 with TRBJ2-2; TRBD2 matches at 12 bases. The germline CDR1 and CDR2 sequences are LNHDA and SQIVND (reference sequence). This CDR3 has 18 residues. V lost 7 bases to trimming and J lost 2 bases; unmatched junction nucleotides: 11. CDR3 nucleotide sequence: TGTGCCAGTACCCGCCGGGCTAGCGGGGGGGCAAACACCGGGGAGCTGTTTTTT. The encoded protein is CASTRRASGGANTGELFF.

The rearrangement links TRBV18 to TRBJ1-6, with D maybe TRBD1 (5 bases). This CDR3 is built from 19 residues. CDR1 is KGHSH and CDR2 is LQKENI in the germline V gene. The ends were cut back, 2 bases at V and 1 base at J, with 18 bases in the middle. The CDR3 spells CASSPNMGLGRSYNSPLHF. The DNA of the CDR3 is TGTGCCAGCTCACCAAATATGGGACTCGGGAGGTCCTATAATTCACCCCTCCACTTT.

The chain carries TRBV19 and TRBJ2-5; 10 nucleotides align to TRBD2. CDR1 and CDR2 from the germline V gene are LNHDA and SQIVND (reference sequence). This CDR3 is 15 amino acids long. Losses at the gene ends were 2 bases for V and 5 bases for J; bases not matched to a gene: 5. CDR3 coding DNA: TGTGCCAGTAGTATACTAGCGGGAGTTGGGGAGACCCAGTACTTC. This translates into CASSILAGVGETQYF.

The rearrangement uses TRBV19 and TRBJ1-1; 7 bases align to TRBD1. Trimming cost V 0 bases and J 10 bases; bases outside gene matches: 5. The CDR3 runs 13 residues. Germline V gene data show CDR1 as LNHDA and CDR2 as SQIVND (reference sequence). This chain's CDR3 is CASSIDPRTGAFF. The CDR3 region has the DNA TGTGCCAGTAGTATAGACCCTCGGACAGGAGCTTTCTTT.

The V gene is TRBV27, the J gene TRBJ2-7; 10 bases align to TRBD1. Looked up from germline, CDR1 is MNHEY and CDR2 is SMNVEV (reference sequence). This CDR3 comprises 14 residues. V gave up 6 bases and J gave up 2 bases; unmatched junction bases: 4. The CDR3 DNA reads TGTGCCAGCAGGACAGGGGGCGGTCCCTACGAGCAGTACTTC. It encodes CASRTGGGPYEQYF.

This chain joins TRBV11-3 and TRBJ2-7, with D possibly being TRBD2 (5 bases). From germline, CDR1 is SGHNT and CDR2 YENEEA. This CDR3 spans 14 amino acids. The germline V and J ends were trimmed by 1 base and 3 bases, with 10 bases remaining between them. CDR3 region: CASSLGARGYEQYF. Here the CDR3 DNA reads TGTGCCAGCAGCTTAGGTGCCCGGGGCTACGAGCAGTACTTC.

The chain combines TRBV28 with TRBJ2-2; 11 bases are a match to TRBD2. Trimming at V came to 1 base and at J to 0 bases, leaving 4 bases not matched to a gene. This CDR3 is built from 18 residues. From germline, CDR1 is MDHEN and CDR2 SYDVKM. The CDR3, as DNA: TGTGCCAGCAGTTTATTCGGACTAGCGGGTCCGAACACCGGGGAGCTGTTTTTT. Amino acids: CASSLFGLAGPNTGELFF.

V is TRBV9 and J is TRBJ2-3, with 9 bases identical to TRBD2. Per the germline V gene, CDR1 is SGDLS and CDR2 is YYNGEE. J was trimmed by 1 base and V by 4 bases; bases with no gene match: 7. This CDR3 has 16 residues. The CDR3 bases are TGTGCCAGCAGCCCTCTTGGCGGGAGGGGCACAGATACGCAGTATTTT. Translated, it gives CASSPLGGRGTDTQYF.

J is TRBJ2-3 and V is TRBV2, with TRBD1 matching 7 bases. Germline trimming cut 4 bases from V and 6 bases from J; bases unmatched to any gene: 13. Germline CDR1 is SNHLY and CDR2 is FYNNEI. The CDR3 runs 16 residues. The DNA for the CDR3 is TGTGCCAGCAGTGGCCCCTGGACAGGAGCAAAGGATACGCAGTATTTT. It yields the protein CASSGPWTGAKDTQYF.

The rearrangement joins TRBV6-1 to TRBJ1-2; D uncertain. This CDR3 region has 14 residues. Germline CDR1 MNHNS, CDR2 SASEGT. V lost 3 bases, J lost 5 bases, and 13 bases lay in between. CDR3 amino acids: CASSDIGGRYGYTF. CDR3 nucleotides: TGTGCCAGCAGTGACATCGGCGGCAGATATGGCTACACCTTC.

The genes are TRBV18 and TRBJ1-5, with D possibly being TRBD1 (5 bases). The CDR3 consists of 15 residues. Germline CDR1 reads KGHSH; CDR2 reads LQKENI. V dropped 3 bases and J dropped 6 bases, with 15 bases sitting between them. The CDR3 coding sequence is TGTGCCAGCTCACCGACCCCTCAGGGCATTCAGCCCCAGCATTTT. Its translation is CASSPTPQGIQPQHF.

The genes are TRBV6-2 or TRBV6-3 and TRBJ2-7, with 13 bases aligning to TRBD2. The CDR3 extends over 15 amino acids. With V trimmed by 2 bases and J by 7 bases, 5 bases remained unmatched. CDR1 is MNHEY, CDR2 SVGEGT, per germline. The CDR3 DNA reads TGTGCCAGCAGTTACCGGACTAGCGGGAGAGGAGAGCAGTACTTC. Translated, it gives CASSYRTSGRGEQYF.

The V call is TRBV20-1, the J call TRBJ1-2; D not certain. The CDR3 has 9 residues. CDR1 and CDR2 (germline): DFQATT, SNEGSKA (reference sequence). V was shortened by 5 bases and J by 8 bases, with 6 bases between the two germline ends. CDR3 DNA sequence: TGCAGTGCTTCCGGGGGCTACACCTTC. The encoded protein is CSASGGYTF.

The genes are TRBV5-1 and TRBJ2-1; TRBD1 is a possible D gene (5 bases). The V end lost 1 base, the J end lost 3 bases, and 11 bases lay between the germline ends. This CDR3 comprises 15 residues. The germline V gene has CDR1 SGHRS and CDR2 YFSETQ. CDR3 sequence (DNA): TGCGCCAGCAGCTTGCAGGGCGCTAACTACAATGAGCAGTTCTTC. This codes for CASSLQGANYNEQFF.

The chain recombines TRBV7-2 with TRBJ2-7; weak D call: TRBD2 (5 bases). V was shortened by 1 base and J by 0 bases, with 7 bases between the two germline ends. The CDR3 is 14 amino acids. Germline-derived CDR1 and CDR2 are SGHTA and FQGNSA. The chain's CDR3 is CASSLVGSSYEQYF. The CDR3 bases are TGTGCCAGCAGCTTAGTAGGGAGCTCCTACGAGCAGTACTTC. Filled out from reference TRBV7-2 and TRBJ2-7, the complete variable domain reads GAGVSQSPSNKVTEKGKDVELRCDPISGHTALYWYRQSLGQGLEFLIYFQGNSAPDKSGLPSDRFSAERTGGSVSTLTIQRTQQEDSAVYLCASSLVGSSYEQYFGPGTRLTVT.

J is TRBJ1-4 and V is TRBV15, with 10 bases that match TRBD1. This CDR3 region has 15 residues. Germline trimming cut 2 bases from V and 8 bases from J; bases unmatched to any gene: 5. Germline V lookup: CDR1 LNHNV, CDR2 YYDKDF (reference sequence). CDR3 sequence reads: CATSRFDRGREKLFF. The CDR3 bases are TGTGCCACCAGCAGATTCGACAGGGGGCGGGAAAAACTGTTTTTT.

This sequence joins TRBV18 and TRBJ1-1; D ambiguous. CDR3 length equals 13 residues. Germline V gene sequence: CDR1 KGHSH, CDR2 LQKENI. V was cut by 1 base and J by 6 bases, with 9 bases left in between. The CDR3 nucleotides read TGTGCCAGCTCACCACTACGGGAATCTGAAGCTTTCTTT. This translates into CASSPLRESEAFF.

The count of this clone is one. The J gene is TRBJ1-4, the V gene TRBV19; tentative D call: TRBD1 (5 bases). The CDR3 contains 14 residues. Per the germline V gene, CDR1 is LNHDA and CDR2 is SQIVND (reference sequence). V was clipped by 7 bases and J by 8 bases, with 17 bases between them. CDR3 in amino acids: CASNIGQRLEKLFF. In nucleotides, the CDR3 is TGTGCCAGTAATATCGGACAAAGGTTGGAAAAACTGTTTTTT.